These T cell receptor beta chains were read from a single sample in a study of Ad26.COV2.S vaccination and SARS-CoV-2 variants. The method was immunoSEQ multiplex PCR; TCRdb's version includes in-frame clones alone and lacks a portion of them. In the table there are some 500,000 clones, about 88% of which are singletons. The material was peripheral blood, obtained in a trial of Ad26.COV2.S vaccine versus placebo. These receptors all stem from a person aged 18-65 years who received the Ad26.COV2.S COVID-19 vaccine or a placebo. CDR3s include the opening cysteine and the closing phenylalanine or tryptophan. D genes are given only for firm matches. Some rows have no size entry. The others give once, few or many, or a class for an expanded clone.

v_gene: TRBV6-1; abundance: once; j_gene: TRBJ1-3; d_gene: NA; CDR3nt: TGTGCCAGCAGTGAAATCGACTTCTCTGGAAACACCATATATTTT; CDR3aa: CASSEIDFSGNTIYF
v_gene: TRBV18; abundance: NA; j_gene: TRBJ1-4; d_gene: NA; CDR3nt: TGTGCCAGCTCTCAAGCGTCGAGTGGGGAAAAACTGTTTTTT; CDR3aa: CASSQASSGEKLFF
v_gene: TRBV12-3/TRBV12-4; abundance: few; j_gene: TRBJ1-2; d_gene: NA; CDR3nt: TGTGCCAGCAGTTTACAGGGGACGGGAGGCTACACCTTC; CDR3aa: CASSLQGTGGYTF
v_gene: TRBV18; abundance: NA; j_gene: TRBJ2-1; d_gene: TRBD2; CDR3nt: TGTGCCAGCTCACCCCGGTATAGCGGGGCATACAATGAGCAGTTCTTC; CDR3aa: CASSPRYSGAYNEQFF
v_gene: TRBV14; abundance: NA; j_gene: TRBJ2-1; d_gene: TRBD2; CDR3nt: TGTGCCAGCAGCCCCTGGACTAGCGGGGGATACAATGAGCAGTTCTTC; CDR3aa: CASSPWTSGGYNEQFF
v_gene: TRBV5-4; abundance: NA; j_gene: TRBJ2-2; d_gene: TRBD1; CDR3nt: TGTGCCAGCAGCTTGGGGGACAGCCCCGCGAACACCGGGGAGCTGTTTTTT; CDR3aa: CASSLGDSPANTGELFF
v_gene: TRBV4-2; abundance: NA; j_gene: TRBJ1-1; d_gene: NA; CDR3nt: TGTGCCAGCAGCCAAGATAGTCAGAACACTGAAGCTTTCTTT; CDR3aa: CASSQDSQNTEAFF
v_gene: TRBV29-1; abundance: NA; j_gene: TRBJ2-2; d_gene: NA; CDR3nt: TGCAGCGTGGCAGTGGCAGCCGCGAACACCGGGGAGCTGTTTTTT; CDR3aa: CSVAVAAANTGELFF
v_gene: TRBV10-1; abundance: NA; j_gene: TRBJ1-1; d_gene: NA; CDR3nt: TGCGCCAGCAGTGATGGGAAAATGGGGGGCGTAGGGAACACTGAAGCTTTCTTT; CDR3aa: CASSDGKMGGVGNTEAFF
v_gene: TRBV18; abundance: NA; j_gene: TRBJ2-7; d_gene: NA; CDR3nt: TGTGCCAGCTCAGGCGGGGGCGGCTCCTACGAGCAGTACTTC; CDR3aa: CASSGGGGSYEQYF
v_gene: TRBV3-1/TRBV3-2; abundance: NA; j_gene: TRBJ1-3; d_gene: NA; CDR3nt: TGTGCCAGCAGCCAATTAGTAAAGGGGAGGGTTGGCGCGGACACCATATATTTT; CDR3aa: CASSQLVKGRVGADTIYF
v_gene: TRBV2; abundance: NA; j_gene: TRBJ2-1; d_gene: NA; CDR3nt: TGTGCCAGCAGTGAAAGCTATGAGCAGTTCTTC; CDR3aa: CASSESYEQFF
v_gene: TRBV7-9; abundance: NA; j_gene: TRBJ1-2; d_gene: NA; CDR3nt: TGTGCCAGCAGCTTTATTAGCTTGGACCATGGCTACACCTTC; CDR3aa: CASSFISLDHGYTF
v_gene: TRBV18; abundance: NA; j_gene: TRBJ2-1; d_gene: TRBD2; CDR3nt: TGTGCCAGCTCACGGTTGCGGGAGAGGTCCAATGAGCAGTTCTTC; CDR3aa: CASSRLRERSNEQFF
v_gene: TRBV7-6; abundance: NA; j_gene: TRBJ2-1; d_gene: NA; CDR3nt: TGTGCCAGCAGCTTGGCCCAGAGCTCCTACAATGAGCAGTTCTTC; CDR3aa: CASSLAQSSYNEQFF
v_gene: TRBV7-8; abundance: once; j_gene: TRBJ1-4; d_gene: NA; CDR3nt: TGTGCCAGCAGCTTAGTAATAGGGCGGGGGGAAAAACTGTTTTTT; CDR3aa: CASSLVIGRGEKLFF
v_gene: TRBV4-3; abundance: NA; j_gene: TRBJ1-1; d_gene: TRBD1; CDR3nt: TGCGCCAGCAGCCAAGCCGACAGGGGGCGGGTTGAAGCTTTCTTT; CDR3aa: CASSQADRGRVEAFF
v_gene: TRBV30; abundance: NA; j_gene: TRBJ1-5; d_gene: NA; CDR3nt: TGTGCCTGGAGTATAGGTAGGGACCAGCCCCAGCATTTT; CDR3aa: CAWSIGRDQPQHF
v_gene: TRBV24-1; abundance: NA; j_gene: TRBJ2-2; d_gene: NA; CDR3nt: TGTGCCACCAGTGACGTACGGAGCACCGGGGAGCTGTTTTTT; CDR3aa: CATSDVRSTGELFF
v_gene: TRBV6-5; abundance: NA; j_gene: TRBJ2-1; d_gene: NA; CDR3nt: TGTGCCAGCAGATGGGGGGTCTCCTACAATGAGCAGTTCTTC; CDR3aa: CASRWGVSYNEQFF
v_gene: TRBV28; abundance: NA; j_gene: TRBJ1-1; d_gene: TRBD1; CDR3nt: TGTGCCAGCACCGGACAGGGGATTGAAGCTTTCTTT; CDR3aa: CASTGQGIEAFF
v_gene: TRBV4-2; abundance: NA; j_gene: TRBJ1-5; d_gene: NA; CDR3nt: TGTGCCAGCAGCCTGGGCGACAGGAGTGATCAGCCCCAGCATTTT; CDR3aa: CASSLGDRSDQPQHF
v_gene: TRBV5-1; abundance: NA; j_gene: TRBJ1-6; d_gene: NA; CDR3nt: TGCGCCAGCAGCTCAAACCCGGCTTCCTATAATTCACCCCTCCACTTT; CDR3aa: CASSSNPASYNSPLHF
v_gene: TRBV7-2; abundance: NA; j_gene: TRBJ2-5; d_gene: TRBD1; CDR3nt: TGTGCCAGCAGCTCGACAGGGCTAGATCGAGAGACCCAGTACTTC; CDR3aa: CASSSTGLDRETQYF
v_gene: TRBV7-8; abundance: NA; j_gene: TRBJ1-5; d_gene: NA; CDR3nt: TGTGCCAGCAGCTTAGCGCTGGGGCCCCCATCCCCCCAGCATTTT; CDR3aa: CASSLALGPPSPQHF
v_gene: TRBV30; abundance: NA; j_gene: TRBJ1-5; d_gene: NA; CDR3nt: TGTGCCTGGGGTAAAACAGGGCTTCAGCCCCAGCATTTT; CDR3aa: CAWGKTGLQPQHF
v_gene: TRBV25-1; abundance: NA; j_gene: TRBJ2-2; d_gene: TRBD2; CDR3nt: TGTGCCAGCAGTGATTGGCTAGCGGGAGTGACCGGGGAGCTGTTTTTT; CDR3aa: CASSDWLAGVTGELFF
v_gene: TRBV30; abundance: NA; j_gene: TRBJ1-1; d_gene: NA; CDR3nt: TGTGCCTGGAAATTCCGGACAGCGAACACTGAAGCTTTCTTT; CDR3aa: CAWKFRTANTEAFF